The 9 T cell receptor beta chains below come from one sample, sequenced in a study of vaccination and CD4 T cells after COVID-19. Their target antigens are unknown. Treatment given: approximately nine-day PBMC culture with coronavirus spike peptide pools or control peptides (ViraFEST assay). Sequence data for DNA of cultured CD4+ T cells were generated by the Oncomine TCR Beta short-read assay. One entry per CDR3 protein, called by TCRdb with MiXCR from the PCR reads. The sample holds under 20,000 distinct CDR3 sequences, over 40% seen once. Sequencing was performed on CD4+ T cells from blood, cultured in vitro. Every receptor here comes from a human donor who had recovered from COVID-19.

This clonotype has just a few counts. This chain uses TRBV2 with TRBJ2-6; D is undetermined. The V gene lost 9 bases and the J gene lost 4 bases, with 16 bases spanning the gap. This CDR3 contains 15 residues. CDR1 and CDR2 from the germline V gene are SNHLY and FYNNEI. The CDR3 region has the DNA TGTGCCAGTTCGCATGAGGCCTCAGGGGCCAACGTCCTGACTTTC. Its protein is CASSHEASGANVLTF.

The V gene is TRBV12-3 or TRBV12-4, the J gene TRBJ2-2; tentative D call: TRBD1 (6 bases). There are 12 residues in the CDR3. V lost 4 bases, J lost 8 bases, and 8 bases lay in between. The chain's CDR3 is CASSSQGGELFF. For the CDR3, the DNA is TGTGCCAGCAGTTCCCAGGGGGGGGAGCTGTTTTTT.

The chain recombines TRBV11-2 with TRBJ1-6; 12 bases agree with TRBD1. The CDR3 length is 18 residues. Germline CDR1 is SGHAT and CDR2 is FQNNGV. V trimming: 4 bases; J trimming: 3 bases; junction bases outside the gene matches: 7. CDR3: CASSSAGTGGLYNSPLHF. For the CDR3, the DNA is TGTGCCAGCAGCTCGGCCGGGACAGGGGGCCTCTATAATTCACCCCTCCACTTT.

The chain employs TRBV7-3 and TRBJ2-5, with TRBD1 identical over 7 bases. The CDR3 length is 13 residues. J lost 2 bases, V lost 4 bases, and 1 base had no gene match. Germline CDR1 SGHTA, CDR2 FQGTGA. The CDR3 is CASSWTGQETQYF. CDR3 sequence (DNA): TGTGCCAGCAGCTGGACAGGTCAAGAGACCCAGTACTTC.

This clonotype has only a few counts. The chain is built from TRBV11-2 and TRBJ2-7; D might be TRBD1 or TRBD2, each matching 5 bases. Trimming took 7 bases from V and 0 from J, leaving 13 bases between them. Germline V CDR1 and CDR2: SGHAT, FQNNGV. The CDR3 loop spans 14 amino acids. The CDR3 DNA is TGTGCCAGCAACCACCGGGGCAGCTCCTACGAGCAGTACTTC. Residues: CASNHRGSSYEQYF. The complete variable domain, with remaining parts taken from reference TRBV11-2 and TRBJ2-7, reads EAGVAQSPRYKIIEKRQSVAFWCNPISGHATLYWYQQILGQGPKLLIQFQNNGVVDDSQLPKDRFSAERLKGVDSTLKIQPAKLEDSAVYLCASNHRGSSYEQYFGPGTRLTVT.

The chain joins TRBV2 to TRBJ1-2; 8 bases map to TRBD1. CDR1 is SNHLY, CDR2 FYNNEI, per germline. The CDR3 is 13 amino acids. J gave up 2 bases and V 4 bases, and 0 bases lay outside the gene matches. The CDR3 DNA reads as TGTGCCAGCAGTGGGACAGGGAACTATGGCTACACCTTC. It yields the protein CASSGTGNYGYTF.

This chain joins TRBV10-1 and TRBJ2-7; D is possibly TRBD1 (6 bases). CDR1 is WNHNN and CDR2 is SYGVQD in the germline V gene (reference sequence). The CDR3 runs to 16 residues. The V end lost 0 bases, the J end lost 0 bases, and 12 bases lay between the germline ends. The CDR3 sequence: CASSESRQATSYEQYF. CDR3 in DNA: TGCGCCAGCAGTGAGTCGAGACAGGCAACCTCCTACGAGCAGTACTTC.

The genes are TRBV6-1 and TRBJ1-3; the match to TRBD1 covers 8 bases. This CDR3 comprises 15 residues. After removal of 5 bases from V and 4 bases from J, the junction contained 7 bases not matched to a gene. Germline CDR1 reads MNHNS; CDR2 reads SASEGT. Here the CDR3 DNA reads TGTGCCAGCAGTCTTACGACAGGGGTCGGAAACACCATATATTTT. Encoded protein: CASSLTTGVGNTIYF.

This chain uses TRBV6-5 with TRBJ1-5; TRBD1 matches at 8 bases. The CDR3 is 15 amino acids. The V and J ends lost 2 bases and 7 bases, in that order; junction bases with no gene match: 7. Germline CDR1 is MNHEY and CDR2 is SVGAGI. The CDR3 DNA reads TGTGCCAGCAGTTACCGTCAGGGGGCCAGCCAGCCCCAGCATTTT. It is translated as CASSYRQGASQPQHF.